This paragraph covers one T cell receptor beta chain sequence. The antigen is not known. Each CDR3 protein gets one entry in TCRdb, which reprocessed the 5' RACE reads and gives no DNA. In total, the table holds about 43,000 distinct CDR3 sequences. Germline V CDR1 and CDR2: MNHEY, SMNVEV (reference sequence). The CDR3 contains 15 residues. This record belongs to a study of monozygotic twins with inflammatory bowel disease. General study findings and limits: Distinction of different T cell subtypes was not possible. Other individuals had fewer clonotypes in common with IBD patients than with healthy twins, especially with disease activity. Since immunosuppressive treatments differed, patient repertoires may have gained added variability.

The sequence was obtained from a human donor with ulcerative colitis or Crohn's disease, or a healthy co-twin of an affected twin (not recorded which). The V and J genes are TRBV27 and TRBJ1-2; TCRdb names TRBD1, which stays unverified in the absence of DNA. The specimen was blood. The CDR3 here is CASSLSGTLNYGYTF.